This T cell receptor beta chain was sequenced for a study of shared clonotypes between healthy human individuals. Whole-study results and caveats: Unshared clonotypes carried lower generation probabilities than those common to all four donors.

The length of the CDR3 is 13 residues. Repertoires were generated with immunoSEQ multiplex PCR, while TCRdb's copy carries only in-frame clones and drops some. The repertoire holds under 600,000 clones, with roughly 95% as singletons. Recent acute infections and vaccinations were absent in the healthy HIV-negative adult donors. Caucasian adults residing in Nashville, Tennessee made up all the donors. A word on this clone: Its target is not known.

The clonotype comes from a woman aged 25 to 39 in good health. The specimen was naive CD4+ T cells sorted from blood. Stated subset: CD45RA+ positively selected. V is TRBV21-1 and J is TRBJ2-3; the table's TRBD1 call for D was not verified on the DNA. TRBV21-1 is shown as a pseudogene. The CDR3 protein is CASSPAGTDTQYF. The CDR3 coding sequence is TGTGCCAGCAGCCCCGCAGGCACAGATACGCAGTATTTT.